This T cell receptor beta chain was documented in a study of OX40 agonist ivuxolimab in advanced cancers. For the study at large: Patients in dose escalation had liver, melanoma, kidney or head and neck cancers.

Libraries were prepared by immunoSEQ multiplex PCR; TCRdb keeps only in-frame clonotypes and omits some of them. The table has under 150,000 clones, 80% to 90% seen once. General study results and limits: CD4+ and CD8+ blood T cells expanded clonally by week 6 at 0.1 to 3.0 mg/kg.

In germline, CDR1 is LNHNV, CDR2 YYDKDF (reference sequence). V shed 3 bases and J shed 0 bases, with 3 bases lying between them. The CDR3 runs 14 residues. This clone was seen only once. Its antigen is unknown. The sequence was obtained from an adult with an advanced solid tumor such as melanoma, head and neck, liver or kidney cancer. The starting material was CD4+ or CD8+ T cells sorted from blood, obtained in a trial of the OX40 agonist ivuxolimab. The J gene is TRBJ2-6, the V gene TRBV15; D is unresolved. The DNA of the CDR3 is TGTGCCACCAGCAGCGGCTCTGGGGCCAACGTCCTGACTTTC. This encodes CATSSGSGANVLTF.